This is a list of T cell receptor beta chains from one sample in a study of blood T cell repertoires in COVID-19. Sequencing was performed with immunoSEQ multiplex PCR; in TCRdb, only in-frame clones are kept and a portion is missing. Among around 100,000 clones listed, about 90% were seen once. Sequenced sample: peripheral blood. Receptors were obtained from a human donor in a cohort sampled during active COVID-19. Both conserved end residues are part of each CDR3. D genes are given only for firm matches. Size is omitted from some rows. Given values are once, few, many or a class for expanded clones.

clone size	J gene	V gene	D gene	CDR3 protein	CDR3 DNA
NA	TRBJ2-5	TRBV20-1	NA	CSASSGQGSKTQYF	TGCAGTGCTAGTTCAGGGCAAGGTTCGAAGACCCAGTACTTC
once	TRBJ2-7	TRBV19	NA	CASGHRTTYEQYF	TGTGCCAGTGGACACCGAACAACCTACGAGCAGTACTTC
NA	TRBJ1-2	TRBV7-9	NA	CASSYQAGLGYTF	TGTGCCAGCAGCTATCAGGCAGGGCTTGGCTACACCTTC
NA	TRBJ2-5	TRBV24-1	TRBD1	CASRQGKETQYF	TGTGCCTCAAGACAGGGGAAAGAGACCCAGTACTTC
NA	TRBJ1-1	TRBV2	TRBD1	CASSAGTGGLDTEAFF	TGTGCCAGCAGTGCGGGGACAGGGGGCTTGGACACTGAAGCTTTCTTT
NA	TRBJ1-2	TRBV24-1	NA	CATSDPKGYTF	TGTGCCACCAGTGACCCTAAGGGCTACACCTTC
NA	TRBJ2-3	TRBV6-5	NA	CASSYSSGSTDTQYF	TGTGCCAGCAGTTACTCGAGCGGAAGCACAGATACGCAGTATTTT
NA	TRBJ1-5	TRBV9	TRBD1	CASSPGGFASNQPQHF	TGTGCCAGCAGCCCAGGGGGGTTTGCTAGCAATCAGCCCCAGCATTTT
NA	TRBJ2-7	TRBV6-6	NA	CASSYSDSYEQYF	TGTGCCAGCAGTTACTCCGACAGCTACGAGCAGTACTTC
NA	TRBJ2-7	TRBV27	NA	CASSFSELSYEQYF	TGTGCCAGCAGTTTTAGTGAGTTATCCTACGAGCAGTACTTC
few	TRBJ2-7	TRBV13	NA	CASSATIYEQYF	TGTGCCAGCAGCGCTACCATCTACGAGCAGTACTTC
NA	TRBJ1-4	TRBV5-5	NA	CASSPKNRRTNNEKLFF	TGTGCCAGCAGCCCCAAGAATCGACGGACAAATAATGAAAAACTGTTTTTT
NA	TRBJ2-5	TRBV27	NA	CASRRFSGLGGPPETQYF	TGTGCCAGCCGACGGTTTTCTGGGTTGGGGGGGCCCCCAGAGACCCAGTACTTC
NA	TRBJ2-2	TRBV19	TRBD2	CASSMVLAGTGELFF	TGTGCCAGTAGTATGGTACTAGCGGGGACCGGGGAGCTGTTTTTT
NA	TRBJ1-3	TRBV5-5	NA	CASSLGTRLSGNTIYF	TGTGCCAGCAGCTTGGGAACGCGGTTGTCTGGAAACACCATATATTTT
NA	TRBJ2-1	TRBV7-9	NA	CASSPRLGGDDNEQFF	TGTGCCAGCAGCCCGCGACTGGGCGGGGACGACAATGAGCAGTTCTTC
NA	TRBJ2-5	TRBV18	TRBD2	CASSATSGNGETQYF	TGTGCCAGCTCGGCGACTAGCGGGAACGGAGAGACCCAGTACTTC
NA	TRBJ2-1	TRBV7-2	TRBD2	CASSSWTSRARGYEQFF	TGTGCCAGCAGCTCCTGGACTAGCCGAGCGCGGGGCTATGAGCAGTTCTTC
NA	TRBJ1-2	TRBV27	NA	CASSLSGRDNGYTF	TGTGCCAGCAGTTTATCGGGCAGGGACAATGGCTACACCTTC
NA	TRBJ2-3	TRBV3-1/TRBV3-2	TRBD2	CASSLRGEDTQYF	TGTGCCAGCAGCTTGCGGGGGGAGGATACGCAGTATTTT
NA	TRBJ2-5	TRBV12-2	NA	CASRLGAVPAQYF	TGTGCAAGTCGCTTAGGGGCTGTCCCGGCCCAGTACTTC
NA	TRBJ2-5	TRBV24-1	NA	CATSDLREDQETQYF	TGTGCCACCAGTGATTTAAGGGAGGACCAAGAGACCCAGTACTTC
once	TRBJ2-7	TRBV27	TRBD2	CASMQGLANHEQYF	TGTGCCAGCATGCAGGGACTAGCAAATCACGAGCAGTACTTC
NA	TRBJ2-7	TRBV7-2	NA	CASSSSSVQYF	TGTGCCAGCAGCTCTAGCTCGGTGCAGTACTTC
NA	TRBJ2-2	TRBV10-3	TRBD2	CAISSSGGLEVGELFF	TGTGCCATCAGTTCTAGCGGGGGTCTAGAAGTCGGGGAGCTGTTTTTT
NA	TRBJ2-5	TRBV24-1	NA	CATSDSGNETQYF	TGTGCCACCAGCGACTCAGGGAACGAGACCCAGTACTTC
NA	TRBJ2-1	TRBV7-6	NA	CASSLAQGTFHEQFF	TGTGCCAGCAGCTTAGCCCAGGGGACGTTCCATGAGCAGTTCTTC
NA	TRBJ1-2	TRBV4-2	TRBD1	CASTRSRGGYTF	TGTGCCAGCACCAGATCCAGGGGGGGCTACACCTTC
NA	TRBJ2-7	TRBV28	TRBD1	CASSLTGGDYEQYF	TGTGCCAGCAGTTTGACAGGGGGCGACTACGAGCAGTACTTC
once	TRBJ2-1	TRBV6-5	TRBD2	CASRVAGTYNEQFF	TGTGCCAGCAGGGTAGCGGGTACCTACAATGAGCAGTTCTTC
NA	TRBJ1-2	TRBV28	NA	CASSLFAGYYGYTF	TGTGCCAGCAGTTTATTCGCAGGATACTATGGCTACACCTTC
few	TRBJ1-2	TRBV5-1	NA	CASSPAGDVSYGYTF	TGCGCCAGCAGCCCGGCCGGGGATGTTAGCTATGGCTACACCTTC
NA	TRBJ1-3	TRBV27	TRBD1	CASSLLANRDREEPPCGNTIYF	TGTGCCAGCAGTTTATTGGCAAACCGGGACAGGGAGGAGCCCCCCTGTGGAAACACCATATATTTT
NA	TRBJ2-2	TRBV11-2	NA	CASSLVTTGELFF	TGTGCCAGCAGCTTAGTGACAACCGGGGAGCTGTTTTTT
NA	TRBJ2-7	TRBV13	TRBD2	CASSFSLAGAPGEQYF	TGTGCCAGCAGCTTCAGCCTAGCGGGGGCCCCGGGCGAGCAGTACTTC
NA	TRBJ1-4	TRBV24-1	NA	CATSDFGEGGNEKLFF	TGTGCCACCAGTGATTTCGGGGAGGGTGGTAATGAAAAACTGTTTTTT
NA	TRBJ2-1	TRBV4-1	NA	CASSQDGQRYNEQFF	TGCGCCAGCAGCCAAGATGGACAGCGTTACAATGAGCAGTTCTTC
few	TRBJ1-6	TRBV18	TRBD1	CASSPDRGLNSPLHF	TGTGCCAGCTCACCGGACAGGGGGTTGAATTCACCCCTCCACTTT
NA	TRBJ1-4	TRBV7-6	TRBD1	CASSLAQGGANEKLFF	TGTGCCAGCAGCTTAGCTCAGGGGGGAGCTAATGAAAAACTGTTTTTT
once	TRBJ2-3	TRBV30	TRBD2	CAWSQLAGTTDTQYF	TGTGCCTGGAGTCAACTAGCGGGGACCACAGATACGCAGTATTTT
NA	TRBJ2-1	TRBV28	NA	CASSHYVGGSYNEQFF	TGTGCCAGCAGCCATTACGTAGGCGGCAGCTACAATGAGCAGTTCTTC
NA	TRBJ2-3	TRBV24-1	NA	CATSEPSVVAPDTQYF	TGTGCCACCAGTGAGCCTAGCGTCGTAGCCCCAGATACGCAGTATTTT
NA	TRBJ1-1	TRBV30	NA	CAWRWGGTEAFF	TGTGCCTGGAGGTGGGGGGGGACTGAAGCTTTCTTT
NA	TRBJ1-1	TRBV19	TRBD1	CASSMGQQNTEAFF	TGTGCCAGTAGTATGGGACAGCAGAACACTGAAGCTTTCTTT
NA	TRBJ2-3	TRBV2	TRBD2	CASESSGGPGDTQYF	TGTGCCAGCGAAAGTAGCGGGGGGCCGGGGGATACGCAGTATTTT
NA	TRBJ2-5	TRBV28	NA	CASSFWGGLGETQYF	TGTGCCAGCAGTTTTTGGGGGGGCTTAGGGGAGACCCAGTACTTC
NA	TRBJ1-1	TRBV3-1/TRBV3-2	NA	CASSQVYRVGLTEAFF	TGTGCCAGCAGCCAAGTTTACAGGGTGGGGCTCACTGAAGCTTTCTTT
once	TRBJ1-2	TRBV5-1	TRBD1	CASRYGQGIYGYTF	TGCGCCAGCAGATACGGACAGGGGATCTATGGCTACACCTTC